This T cell receptor (beta chain) stems from a study of blood T cell repertoires in COVID-19. The overall study: Material from acute and convalescent COVID-19 was sourced from the United States, Italy and Spain. T cells, B-cell-depleted T cells, or PBMCs supplied cDNA or gDNA.

Per the authors' pipeline: Cell counts per sample came from amplifying reference gene primers. Profiling relied on immunoSEQ multiplex PCR, and the TCRdb table lists in-frame clones only, not all of them. That table is the source of V, J and clone size, and D and trimming were worked out from the DNA. The sample lists around 50,000 clones; about nine tenths were seen once. Germline CDR1 MNHNS, CDR2 SASEGT. V lost 2 bases, J lost 5 bases, and 12 bases lay in between. The CDR3 is 15 residues long. The chain couples TRBV6-1 to TRBJ2-2; tentatively, D is TRBD1 (6 bases). The sequenced material came from peripheral blood. This sequence was found in a woman older than 75 with COVID-19, enrolled during active disease. The DNA for the CDR3 is TGTGCCAGCAGTGAATATTCCAGGGGAACCGGGGAGCTGTTTTTT. Its translation is CASSEYSRGTGELFF.